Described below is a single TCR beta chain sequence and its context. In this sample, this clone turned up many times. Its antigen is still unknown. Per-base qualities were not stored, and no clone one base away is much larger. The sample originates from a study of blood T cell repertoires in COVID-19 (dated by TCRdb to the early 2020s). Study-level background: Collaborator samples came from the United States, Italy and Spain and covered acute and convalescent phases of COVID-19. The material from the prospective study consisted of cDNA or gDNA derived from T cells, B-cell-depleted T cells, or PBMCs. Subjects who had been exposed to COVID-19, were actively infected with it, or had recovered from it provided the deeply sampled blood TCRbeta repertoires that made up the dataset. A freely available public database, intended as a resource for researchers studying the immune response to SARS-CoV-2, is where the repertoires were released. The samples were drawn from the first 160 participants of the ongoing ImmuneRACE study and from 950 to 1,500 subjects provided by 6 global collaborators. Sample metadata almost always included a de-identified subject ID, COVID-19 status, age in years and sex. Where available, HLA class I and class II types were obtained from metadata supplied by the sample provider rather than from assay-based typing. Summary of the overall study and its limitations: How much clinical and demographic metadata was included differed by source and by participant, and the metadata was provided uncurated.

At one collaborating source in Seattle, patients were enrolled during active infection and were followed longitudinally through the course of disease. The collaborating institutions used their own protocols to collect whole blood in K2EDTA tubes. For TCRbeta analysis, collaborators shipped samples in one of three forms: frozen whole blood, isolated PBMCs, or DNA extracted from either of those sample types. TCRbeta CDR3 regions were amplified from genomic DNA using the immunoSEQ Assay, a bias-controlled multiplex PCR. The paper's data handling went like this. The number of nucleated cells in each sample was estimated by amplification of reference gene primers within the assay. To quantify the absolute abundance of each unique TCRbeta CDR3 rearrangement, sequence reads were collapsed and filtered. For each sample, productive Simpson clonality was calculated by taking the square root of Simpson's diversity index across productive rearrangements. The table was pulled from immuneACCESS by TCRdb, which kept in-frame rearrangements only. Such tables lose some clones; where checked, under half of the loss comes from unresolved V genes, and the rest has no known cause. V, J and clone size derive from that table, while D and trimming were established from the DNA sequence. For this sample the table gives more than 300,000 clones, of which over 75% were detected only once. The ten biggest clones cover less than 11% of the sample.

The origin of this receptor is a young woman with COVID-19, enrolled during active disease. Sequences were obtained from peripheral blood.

In nucleotide form, the sequence is TGTGCCAGCAGCTCACAGGGTCGCCACGAGCAGTACTTC. The encoded protein is CASSSQGRHEQYF. The sequence is built from TRBV5-4 and TRBJ2-7; the D segment could be TRBD1, given 6 matching bases. The germline V gene (reference sequence) yields SGHNT for CDR1 and YYREEE for CDR2. Trimming takes 3 bases from V and 5 bases from J, and the germline ends sit 12 bases apart. Measured from the cysteine to the phenylalanine, the CDR3 is 13 residues long. Just CDR3 DNA is preserved here, 39 bases in frame from base 1.